This T cell receptor (beta chain) was documented in a study of Ad26.COV2.S vaccination and SARS-CoV-2 variants. Libraries were prepared by immunoSEQ multiplex PCR; TCRdb keeps only in-frame clonotypes and omits some of them. The table has about 410,000 clones, around 89% seen once. Germline trimming cut 4 bases from V and 2 bases from J; bases unmatched to any gene: 6. Germline CDR1 is SGHTA and CDR2 is FQGNSA. CDR3 length equals 15 residues. The treatment here: roughly 19 received Ad26.COV2.S at low or high dose, single or two shots; about 5 received placebo; per-sample allocation not given. Collection of samples fell on day 63 after the first vaccine or placebo injection.

This specimen was peripheral blood, taken in a trial of Ad26.COV2.S vaccine versus placebo. The TCR sequence derives from a person aged 18-60 years who received the Ad26.COV2.S COVID-19 vaccine or a placebo. The genes are TRBV7-2 and TRBJ2-3; 7 nucleotides agree with TRBD2. The CDR3 DNA reads as TGTGCCAGCAGCTCTGGGACTATCTCCACAGATACGCAGTATTTT. This codes for CASSSGTISTDTQYF.